The clone carrying this TCR beta chain was seen ten or more times. These data are taken from a study of identical twins. The CDR3 is 13 residues long. CDR1 ENHRY and CDR2 SYGVKD come from the germline V gene. V was shortened by 10 bases and J by 5 bases, with 14 bases between the two germline ends. In TCRdb, the 5' RACE reads were re-called with MiXCR into one record per CDR3 protein. The table has hundreds of thousands of distinct CDR3 sequences, 5.5% to 7% seen once. In every case, the donor was a healthy Caucasian. These data were likewise used in another study, on yellow fever vaccine responses in identical twins.

The rearrangement uses TRBV10-3 and TRBJ1-4, with D unclear. The sample consisted of memory (CD45RO+) T cells sorted from blood. The receptor comes from a woman aged 18-35 years in good health. CDR3 amino acids: CASSGNPNEKLFF. The CDR3 region has the DNA TGTGCCAGCTCAGGCAACCCAAATGAAAAACTGTTTTTT.